Below, one TCR beta chain is given with its context. Its target is not known. These data come from a study of CXCR3-negative and CXCR3-positive naive CD8 T cells. Findings and caveats of the study: The TRB CDR3s that CXCR3-positive naive cells carried were more hydrophobic than those of CXCR3-negative naive cells.

The method, 5' RACE with UMI labels, was used to prepare the TRB cDNA libraries. With the 5' RACE reads reprocessed, TCRdb shows one record per CDR3 protein and no DNA. The table counts just over 40,000 distinct CDR3 sequences; 1.5% to 2% lies in the top ten. The sorter processed each CD8+ T cell subset in triplicate at hundreds of thousands of cells apiece. Germline V gene sequence: CDR1 SQVTM, CDR2 ANQGSEA. The CDR3 extends over 16 amino acids. This TCR was recovered from a human donor in good health. Some clones in this sample may be carry-over from other donors' samples. This chain uses TRBV29-1 with TRBJ2-2; TCRdb's D call, TRBD1, is unchecked because there is no DNA. Sequenced sample: naive CXCR3- CD8+ T cells from blood. Stated subset: CD45RO-CCR7+CD27+CD95- naive CD8+ T cells lacking CXCR3 (TNR3-). CDR3 region: CSVEEGGRGKTGELFF.